The clone carrying this T cell receptor (beta chain) was seen more than once but under ten times. The PCR employed 60 Vbeta primers together with 13 Jbeta primers. The method was immunoSEQ multiplex PCR; TCRdb's version includes in-frame clones alone and lacks a portion of them. In the table there are a few hundred thousand clones, around 80% of which are singletons. The data originate from a study of cytomegalovirus exposure and HLA in healthy donors. The sequenced sample consisted of PBMCs. This TCR was recovered from a girl aged 2 to 9 in good health and CMV-seronegative.

The CDR3 coding sequence is TGTGCCAGCAGCCCCGGGACTCTCTACGAGCAGTACTTC. It codes for CASSPGTLYEQYF. The chain uses TRBV7-7 and TRBJ2-7, with D perhaps TRBD2 (6 bases). CDR1 SSHAT and CDR2 FNYEAQ come from the germline V gene (reference sequence). The CDR3 is 13 residues long. V shed 5 bases and J shed 3 bases, with 11 bases lying between them. Variable domain in full (rest from reference TRBV7-7 and TRBJ2-7): GAGVSQSPRYKVTKRGQDVTLRCDPISSHATLYWYQQALGQGPEFLTYFNYEAQPDKSGLPSDRFSAERPEGSISTLTIQRTEQRDSAMYRCASSPGTLYEQYFGPGTRLTVT.